What follows are 32 T cell receptor beta chains derived from one specimen sequenced in a study of OX40 agonist ivuxolimab in advanced cancers. Sequencing used immunoSEQ multiplex PCR; TCRdb keeps in-frame clones, though not all of them. The repertoire holds more than 75,000 clones, with roughly 85% as singletons. Source: CD4+ or CD8+ T cells sorted from blood, taken in a trial of the OX40 agonist ivuxolimab. The receptors were gathered from an adult with an advanced solid tumor such as melanoma, head and neck, liver or kidney cancer.

The chain employs TRBV10-1 and TRBJ2-1; the match to TRBD1 covers 12 bases. Losses at the gene ends were 8 bases for V and 8 bases for J; bases not matched to a gene: 10. The germline V gene encodes CDR1 WNHNN and CDR2 SYGVQD (reference sequence). CDR3 length equals 15 residues. CDR3: CASGTGGSGRDEQFF. The CDR3 DNA sequence: TGCGCCAGCGGGACAGGGGGCTCCGGACGGGATGAGCAGTTCTTC.

This chain joins TRBV28 and TRBJ2-7; TRBD1 matches 9 bases. CDR3 length equals 13 residues. The V gene's germline CDR1 is MDHEN and CDR2 SYDVKM. V trimming: 4 bases; J trimming: 3 bases; junction bases outside the gene matches: 1. In DNA form, the CDR3 reads TGTGCCAGCAGTTCGGGACAGGGCTACGAGCAGTACTTC. Amino acid sequence: CASSSGQGYEQYF.

This clone was seen only a few times. The chain is built from TRBV5-1 and TRBJ2-6; 12 positions match TRBD2. This CDR3 has 19 amino acids. Germline assignment: CDR1 SGHRS and CDR2 YFSETQ. J was trimmed by 0 bases and V by 5 bases; bases with no gene match: 9. CDR3 in DNA: TGCGCCAGCAGTGATCGACTAGCGGGGGCCCCCTCTGGGGCCAACGTCCTGACTTTC. Encoded protein: CASSDRLAGAPSGANVLTF. The variable domain in full, completed from reference TRBV5-1 and TRBJ2-6, reads KAGVTQTPRYLIKTRGQQVTLSCSPISGHRSVSWYQQTPGQGLQFLFEYFSETQRNKGNFPGRFSGRQFSNSRSEMNVSTLELGDSALYLCASSDRLAGAPSGANVLTFGAGSRLTVL.

A single count supports this clone. This rearrangement joins TRBV10-3 to TRBJ1-1; D is unresolved. The CDR3 is made up of 13 amino acids. Germline values: CDR1 ENHRY, CDR2 SYGVKD. Trimming pared 3 bases from V and 3 bases from J, leaving 8 bases between. DNA of the CDR3: TGTGCCATCAGTGAAAATGGAGACACTGAAGCTTTCTTT. It yields the protein CAISENGDTEAFF.

The chain combines TRBV19 with TRBJ2-5; D may be TRBD2 (5 bases). Trimming took 10 bases from V and 2 from J, leaving 17 bases between them. Germline assignment: CDR1 LNHDA and CDR2 SQIVND (reference sequence). The CDR3 extends over 14 amino acids. CDR3 DNA: TGTGCCAAACCCCCAAGCGGTGGACAAGAGACCCAGTACTTC. Its protein is CAKPPSGGQETQYF.

This chain connects TRBV5-1 to TRBJ2-1, with D perhaps TRBD2 (5 bases). CDR1 and CDR2 from the germline V gene are SGHRS and YFSETQ. Trimming cost V 1 base and J 2 bases, with 10 bases left between them. This CDR3 has 15 residues. DNA of the CDR3: TGCGCCAGCAGCTTGTTCAGCGGAGCCTACAATGAGCAGTTCTTC. Encoded protein: CASSLFSGAYNEQFF.

V usage is TRBV9 and J usage is TRBJ1-4; D gene ambiguous. CDR1 SGDLS and CDR2 YYNGEE come from the germline V gene. The CDR3 runs 16 residues. V was pared by 3 bases and J by 0 bases, with 12 bases between. CDR3 protein: CASSGVEVATNEKLFF. In DNA, the CDR3 is TGTGCCAGCAGCGGGGTGGAAGTTGCAACTAATGAAAAACTGTTTTTT.

This chain links TRBV5-8 with TRBJ2-3; the D is unclear. The CDR3 is made up of 13 amino acids. Germline lookup yields CDR1 SGHTS and CDR2 YDEGEE. The V end was cut by 0 bases, the J end by 8 bases, with 10 bases between. This CDR3 reads CASSLEWLSTQYF. CDR3 DNA sequence: TGTGCCAGCAGCTTGGAGTGGCTTTCTACGCAGTATTTT.

This chain uses TRBV19 with TRBJ2-7; TRBD2 agrees at 7 bases. V lost 2 bases and J lost 0; bases outside the gene matches: 4. CDR1 and CDR2 (germline): LNHDA, SQIVND (reference sequence). The CDR3 is made up of 15 amino acids. In nucleotides, the CDR3 is TGTGCCAGTAGTATAAGCAGCGGGGACTCCTACGAGCAGTACTTC. The encoded protein is CASSISSGDSYEQYF.

This clone was seen only a few times. This chain connects TRBV19 to TRBJ2-2; D might be TRBD1 (6 bases). V was clipped by 6 bases and J by 0 bases, with 14 bases between them. The CDR3 has 16 amino acids. Germline assignment: CDR1 LNHDA and CDR2 SQIVND (reference sequence). The CDR3 here is CASRTGQLANTGELFF. The CDR3 nucleotides are TGTGCCAGTAGAACCGGACAGCTCGCGAACACCGGGGAGCTGTTTTTT.

The rearrangement uses TRBV11-3 and TRBJ1-5; TRBD1 might be the D (6 bases). Germline CDR1 SGHNT, CDR2 YENEEA. The CDR3 loop spans 16 amino acids. V lost 3 bases and J 6 bases, leaving 18 bases between the germline ends. CDR3: CASSFGVGGIGQPQHF. In DNA form, the CDR3 reads TGTGCCAGCAGCTTCGGAGTGGGGGGCATAGGTCAGCCCCAGCATTTT. The full variable domain, in which reference TRBV11-3 and TRBJ1-5 provide the parts outside the CDR3, is EAGVVQSPRYKIIEKKQPVAFWCNPISGHNTLYWYLQNLGQGPELLIRYENEEAVDDSQLPKDRFSAERLKGVDSTLKIQPAELGDSAVYLCASSFGVGGIGQPQHFGDGTRLSIL.

The chain is built from TRBV27 and TRBJ2-7; 14 bases map to TRBD2. Trimming removed 1 base from V and 6 bases from J; junction bases left unmatched: 14. CDR1 is MNHEY, CDR2 SMNVEV, per germline (reference sequence). This CDR3 region has 19 residues. CDR3 residues: CASSLFMTGTSGSIGEQYF. The CDR3 nucleotides are TGTGCCAGCAGTTTATTTATGACCGGGACTAGCGGGAGTATAGGCGAGCAGTACTTC.

This sequence joins TRBV6-1 and TRBJ2-2; D remains unclear. The CDR3 extends over 16 amino acids. V dropped 4 bases and J dropped 0 bases, with 12 bases sitting between them. Per the germline V gene, CDR1 is MNHNS and CDR2 is SASEGT. The CDR3 sequence is CASSGSWAANTGELFF. The CDR3 region has the DNA TGTGCCAGCAGTGGGTCTTGGGCGGCGAACACCGGGGAGCTGTTTTTT.

This clone was detected once. This chain uses TRBV5-1 with TRBJ1-3; the D is unclear. V lost 1 base and J lost 1, with 9 bases in between. CDR1 and CDR2 (germline): SGHRS, YFSETQ. The length of the CDR3 is 15 residues. The CDR3 reads CASSLTQASGNTIYF. The CDR3, as DNA: TGCGCCAGCAGCTTGACTCAGGCATCTGGAAACACCATATATTTT.

This chain joins TRBV6-5 and TRBJ2-7; D possibly uses TRBD1 or TRBD2 (5 bases each). CDR3 length equals 14 residues. V was cut by 6 bases and J by 6 bases, with 18 bases left in between. Per the germline V gene, CDR1 is MNHEY and CDR2 is SVGAGI. The CDR3 sequence is CASRVRVARGEQYF. The CDR3 bases are TGTGCCAGCAGAGTCCGGGTCGCGAGGGGCGAGCAGTACTTC.

This clone was recorded a few times. CDR3 DNA: TGTGCCAGCAGCAGTCAGACAGGGGTAAGGACTGAAGCTTTCTTT. Residues: CASSSQTGVRTEAFF. The genes are TRBV21-1 and TRBJ1-1; the table gives TRBD1 as D, unverified against the DNA. TRBV21-1 is recorded as a pseudogene. The CDR3 length is 15 residues.

The CDR3 is CASSQPGLALTGELFF. Written as DNA, the CDR3 is TGTGCCAGCAGCCAACCGGGACTAGCGTTAACCGGGGAGCTGTTTTTT. The rearrangement uses TRBV11-2 and TRBJ2-2; the match to TRBD2 covers 10 bases. The CDR3 consists of 16 residues. V gave up 5 bases and J gave up 5 bases; unmatched junction bases: 8. Germline values: CDR1 SGHAT, CDR2 FQNNGV.

The gene calls are TRBV2 and TRBJ2-1; 10 nucleotides line up with TRBD1. Losses at the gene ends were 8 bases for V and 3 bases for J; bases not matched to a gene: 1. Germline CDR1 is SNHLY and CDR2 is FYNNEI. The CDR3 contains 13 residues. CDR3 nucleotides: TGTGCCAGCGGACAGGGGGACTACAATGAGCAGTTCTTC. This gives the protein CASGQGDYNEQFF.

The J gene is TRBJ1-2, the V gene TRBV6-4; D unresolved. Trimming removed 5 bases from V and 1 base from J, with 8 bases in between. Germline V gene data show CDR1 as MRHNA and CDR2 as SNTAGT. The CDR3 is 13 residues long. The CDR3 sequence: CASSSGRNYGYTF. CDR3 DNA sequence: TGTGCCAGCAGTTCCGGCCGTAACTATGGCTACACCTTC.

V is TRBV11-1 and J is TRBJ1-2, with D possibly matching TRBD1 (6 bases). V lost 1 base, J lost 6 bases, and 15 bases lay in between. The CDR3 is 15 residues long. CDR1 SGHAT and CDR2 FQDESV come from the germline V gene (reference sequence). In nucleotides, the CDR3 is TGTGCCAGCAGCTTAGTGGGGGGGCCGGATGATGGCTACACCTTC. Residues: CASSLVGGPDDGYTF. The whole variable domain, filled in from reference TRBV11-1 and TRBJ1-2, reads EAEVAQSPRYKITEKSQAVAFWCDPISGHATLYWYRQILGQGPELLVQFQDESVVDDSQLPKDRFSAERLKGVDSTLKIQPAELGDSAMYLCASSLVGGPDDGYTFGSGTRLTVV.

The chain is built from TRBV7-9 and TRBJ2-6; D call uncertain. Trimming shortened V by 4 bases and J by 4 bases, and 11 bases separated the two germline ends. CDR1 is SEHNR and CDR2 is FQNEAQ in the germline V gene (reference sequence). This CDR3 is built from 15 residues. The CDR3 loop reads CASSSPGTGANVLTF. CDR3 nucleotide sequence: TGTGCCAGCAGCTCCCCCGGAACCGGGGCCAACGTCCTGACTTTC.

This rearrangement joins TRBV10-3 to TRBJ2-3, with TRBD2 identical over 13 bases. V shed 6 bases, J shed 4 bases, and the junction held 4 bases outside the gene matches. The CDR3 contains 15 residues. The V gene's germline CDR1 is ENHRY and CDR2 SYGVKD. The CDR3 reads CAIRGTSGNPDTQYF. The CDR3 DNA reads TGTGCCATCAGGGGGACTAGCGGGAACCCAGATACGCAGTATTTT.

V usage is TRBV7-6 and J usage is TRBJ2-5; TRBD2 might be the D (5 bases). Germline CDR1 and CDR2: SGHVS and FNYEAQ. This CDR3 spans 15 amino acids. The ends were cut back, 4 bases at V and 5 bases at J, with 17 bases in the middle. The CDR3 is CASSSDGIQQETQYF. For the CDR3, the DNA is TGTGCCAGCAGCTCGGACGGGATCCAGCAGGAGACCCAGTACTTC.

The rearrangement joins TRBV10-3 to TRBJ2-2, with 12 bases identical to TRBD2. V gave up 6 bases and J gave up 2 bases; unmatched junction bases: 1. This CDR3 has 15 residues. The germline CDR1 and CDR2 sequences are ENHRY and SYGVKD. CDR3 amino acids: CAIRGLAGNTGELFF. The CDR3, as DNA: TGTGCCATCAGAGGACTAGCGGGAAACACCGGGGAGCTGTTTTTT.

This sequence joins TRBV25-1 and TRBJ2-5, with 7 bases aligning to TRBD1. CDR1 and CDR2 (germline): MGHDK, SYGVNS. The V segment lost 1 base and the J segment 3 bases; nucleotides outside the gene matches: 5. CDR3 length: 15 residues. The CDR3 loop reads CASSEFGTAKETQYF. CDR3 in DNA: TGTGCCAGCAGTGAATTCGGGACAGCGAAAGAGACCCAGTACTTC.

V and J are TRBV11-3 and TRBJ2-2, with D unclear. The CDR3 has 14 residues. The ends were cut back, 0 bases at V and 6 bases at J, with 8 bases in the middle. CDR1 is SGHNT and CDR2 is YENEEA in the germline V gene. The CDR3 reads CASSLDLRAGELFF. For the CDR3, the DNA is TGTGCCAGCAGCTTAGATCTAAGGGCCGGGGAGCTGTTTTTT.

V and J are TRBV7-3 and TRBJ1-1, with D unclear. The germline gives CDR1 SGHTA, CDR2 FQGTGA. There are 13 residues in the CDR3. Trimming took off 2 bases at V and 0 bases at J, with 4 bases between the two ends. CDR3 loop: CASSLSLNTEAFF. CDR3 sequence (DNA): TGTGCCAGCAGCTTATCTCTGAACACTGAAGCTTTCTTT. Full variable domain (rest looked up from reference TRBV7-3 and TRBJ1-1): GAGVSQTPSNKVTEKGKYVELRCDPISGHTALYWYRQSLGQGPEFLIYFQGTGAADDSGLPNDRFFAVRPEGSVSTLKIQRTERGDSAVYLCASSLSLNTEAFFGQGTRLTVV.

This chain connects TRBV6-1 to TRBJ1-1; TRBD1 might be the D (5 bases). Germline CDR1 is MNHNS and CDR2 is SASEGT. This CDR3 contains 17 residues. Trimming removed 4 bases at V and 1 base at J, with 19 bases between. The CDR3 region has the DNA TGTGCCAGCAGTGGACTGGGGCAAGGGGCCGGGAACACTGAAGCTTTCTTT. Protein sequence: CASSGLGQGAGNTEAFF.

This sequence joins TRBV28 and TRBJ1-1, with 7 positions matching TRBD1. The CDR3 consists of 11 residues. J lost 4 bases, V lost 7 bases, and 0 bases had no gene match. Germline assignment: CDR1 MDHEN and CDR2 SYDVKM. The CDR3, as DNA: TGTGCCAGCAAGGGGGCCACTGAAGCTTTCTTT. Its translation is CASKGATEAFF.

The rearrangement links TRBV11-1 to TRBJ2-2, with D hard to call. The CDR3 is 15 amino acids. Trimming pared 4 bases from V and 6 bases from J, leaving 15 bases between. The V gene's germline CDR1 is SGHAT and CDR2 FQDESV (reference sequence). CDR3 residues: CASSSGEGISGELFF. The CDR3 bases are TGTGCCAGCAGCTCTGGGGAAGGGATCTCCGGGGAGCTGTTTTTT.

CDR3: CASRTKGLAGDTGELFF. DNA for the CDR3: TGTGCCAGCAGAACCAAAGGACTAGCGGGGGACACCGGGGAGCTGTTTTTT. The chain is built from TRBV7-3 and TRBJ2-2; TRBD2 matches 13 bases. V lost 6 bases to trimming and J lost 3 bases; unmatched junction nucleotides: 7. This CDR3 has 17 residues. In germline, CDR1 is SGHTA, CDR2 FQGTGA.

The chain is built from TRBV5-1 and TRBJ2-1; D could derive from TRBD1 or TRBD2 (5 bases each). Trimming cost V 3 bases and J 5 bases, with 15 bases left between them. Germline CDR1 is SGHRS and CDR2 is YFSETQ. CDR3 length equals 15 residues. Here the CDR3 reads CASSSLVGVDNEQFF. The CDR3 DNA reads as TGCGCCAGCAGCTCCCTCGTGGGGGTGGACAATGAGCAGTTCTTC.